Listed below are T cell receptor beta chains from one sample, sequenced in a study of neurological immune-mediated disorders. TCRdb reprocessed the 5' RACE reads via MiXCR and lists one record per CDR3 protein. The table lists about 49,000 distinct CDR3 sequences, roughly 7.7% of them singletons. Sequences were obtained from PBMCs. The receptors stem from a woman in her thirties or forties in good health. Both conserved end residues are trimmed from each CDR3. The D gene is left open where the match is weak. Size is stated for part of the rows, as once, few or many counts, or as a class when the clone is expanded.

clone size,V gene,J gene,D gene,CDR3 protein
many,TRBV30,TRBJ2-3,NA,AWSLSSTDTQY
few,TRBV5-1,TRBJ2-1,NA,ASRGLSDSNEQF
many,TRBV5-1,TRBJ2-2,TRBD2,ASSPTSGRGAGELF
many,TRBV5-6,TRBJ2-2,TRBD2,ASSPGGAVTGELF
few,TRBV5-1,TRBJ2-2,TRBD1,ASSRGQGAVGELF
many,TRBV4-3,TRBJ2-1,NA,ASSQDLRGANEQF
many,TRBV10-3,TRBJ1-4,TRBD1,AISLGQGREKLF
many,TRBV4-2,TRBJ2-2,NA,ASSQDPQNTGELF
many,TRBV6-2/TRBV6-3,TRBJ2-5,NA,ASSAPGPKWETQY
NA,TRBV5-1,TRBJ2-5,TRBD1,ASSLGQGAQETQY
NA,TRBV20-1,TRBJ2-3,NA,SARVASGTDTQY
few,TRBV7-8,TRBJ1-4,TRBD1,ASSSRDRVGEKLF
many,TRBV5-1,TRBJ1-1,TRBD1,ASSSDRARGTEAF
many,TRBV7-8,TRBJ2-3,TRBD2,ASSSRSGGAKDTQY
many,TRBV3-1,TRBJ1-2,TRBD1,ASSKNPTGGFGYT
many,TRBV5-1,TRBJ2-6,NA,ASSPGVSSSGANVLT
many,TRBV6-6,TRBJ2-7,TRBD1,ASKAGQGEQY
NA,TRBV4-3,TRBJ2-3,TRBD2,ASSHQGVAGRRTDTQY
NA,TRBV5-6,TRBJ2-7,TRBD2,DSSYSGTNSYEQY
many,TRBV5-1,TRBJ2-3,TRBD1,ASSFPRTGSTDTQY
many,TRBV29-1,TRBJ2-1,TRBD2,SVPSGRGPNEQF
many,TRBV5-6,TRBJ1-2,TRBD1,ASSFLEGADYGYT